This is a list of T cell receptor beta chains from one sample in a study of blood T cell repertoires in COVID-19. Clones were sequenced by immunoSEQ multiplex PCR, and TCRdb holds only the in-frame ones, with some missing. The sample holds some 340,000 clones, 80% to 85% seen once. What was sequenced was PBMCs or T cells enriched from blood (not recorded which). These receptors were obtained from a woman aged 45-65 years who had recovered from COVID-19. CDR3s include the opening cysteine and the closing phenylalanine or tryptophan. A D gene is named only where the DNA matches it firmly.

16 TRBJ2-3 - TRBV5-6 CASSSNRLGATDTQYF
16 TRBJ2-3 - TRBV21-1 CASSICASGSTDTQYF
17 TRBJ2-2 TRBD2 TRBV15 CATSRETKAGANGELFF
16 TRBJ2-1 TRBD2 TRBV19 CASSTASGRGPNEQFF
15 TRBJ2-2 TRBD1 TRBV19 CASSIRQGFTGELFF
14 TRBJ2-5 TRBD2 TRBV6-1 CASSPSGTKETQYF
14 TRBJ2-5 TRBD1 TRBV9 CASSRTGTEETQYF
15 TRBJ2-7 TRBD2 TRBV3-1/TRBV3-2 CASSQALAGGYEQYF
13 TRBJ1-5 - TRBV29-1 CSVIPPGKEAQHF
19 TRBJ2-1 TRBD2 TRBV5-3 CARRTTGLAGGPSYNEQFF
14 TRBJ2-5 TRBD1 TRBV6-2/TRBV6-3 CASSDLGTGETQYF
17 TRBJ2-1 TRBD2 TRBV5-1 CASSFGGSGSSYNEQFF